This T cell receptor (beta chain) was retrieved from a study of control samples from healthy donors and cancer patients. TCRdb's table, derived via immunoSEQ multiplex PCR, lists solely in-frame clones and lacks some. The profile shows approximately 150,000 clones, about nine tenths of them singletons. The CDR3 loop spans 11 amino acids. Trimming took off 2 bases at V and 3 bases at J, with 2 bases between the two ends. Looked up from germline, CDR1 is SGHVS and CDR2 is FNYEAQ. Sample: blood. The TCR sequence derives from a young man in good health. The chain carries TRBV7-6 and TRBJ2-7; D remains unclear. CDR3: CASSLLYEQYF. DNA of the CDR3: TGTGCCAGCAGCTTACTCTACGAGCAGTACTTC.